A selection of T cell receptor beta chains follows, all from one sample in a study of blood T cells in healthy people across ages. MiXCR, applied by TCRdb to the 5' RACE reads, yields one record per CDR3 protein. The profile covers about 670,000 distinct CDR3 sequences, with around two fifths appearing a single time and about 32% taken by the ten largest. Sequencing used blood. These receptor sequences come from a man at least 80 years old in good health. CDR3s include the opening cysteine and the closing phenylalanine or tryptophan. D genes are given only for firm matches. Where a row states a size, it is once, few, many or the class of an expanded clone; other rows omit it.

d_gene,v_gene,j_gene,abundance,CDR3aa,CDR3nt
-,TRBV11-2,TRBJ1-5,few,CASSSGTGNQPQHF,TGTGCCAGCAGCTCCGGGACGGGCAATCAGCCCCAGCATTTT
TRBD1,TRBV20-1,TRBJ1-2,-,CSAMPGQRRGYGYTF,TGCAGTGCTATGCCGGGACAGCGACGTGGCTATGGCTACACCTTC
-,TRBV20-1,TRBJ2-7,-,CSARAQDRTYEQYF,TGCAGTGCTAGGGCCCAGGACAGAACCTACGAGCAGTACTTC
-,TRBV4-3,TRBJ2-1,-,CASSQSSGSSYNEQFF,TGCGCCAGCAGCCAATCTTCAGGGAGCTCCTACAATGAGCAGTTCTTC
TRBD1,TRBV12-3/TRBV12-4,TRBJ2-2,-,CASTQTGALNTGELFF,TGTGCCAGCACCCAGACAGGGGCTTTGAACACCGGGGAGCTGTTTTTT
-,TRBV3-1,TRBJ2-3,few,CASSQAQGGTQYF,TGTGCCAGCAGCCAAGCCCAAGGAGGCACGCAGTATTTT
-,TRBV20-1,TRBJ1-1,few,CSAQRGFTEAFF,TGCAGTGCTCAGCGGGGTTTCACTGAAGCTTTCTTT
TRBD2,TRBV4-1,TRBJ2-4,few,CASSRGEGNIQYF,TGCGCCAGCAGTCGCGGGGAGGGGAACATTCAGTACTTC
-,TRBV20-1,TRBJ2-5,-,CSARTDSWETQYF,TGCAGTGCTAGAACGGACAGTTGGGAGACCCAGTACTTC
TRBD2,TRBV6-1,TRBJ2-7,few,CASSEGLAGSYEQYF,TGTGCCAGCAGTGAGGGACTAGCGGGCTCCTACGAGCAGTACTTC
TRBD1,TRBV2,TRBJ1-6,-,CASKVTGVQGSPLHF,TGTGCCAGCAAGGTAACAGGGGTGCAAGGCTCACCCCTCCACTTT
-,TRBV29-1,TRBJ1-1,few,CSVSHKKNTEAFF,TGCAGCGTATCCCATAAAAAGAACACTGAAGCTTTCTTT
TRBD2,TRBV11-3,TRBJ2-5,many,CASSLEGGPQETQYF,TGTGCCAGCAGCTTAGAGGGAGGGCCCCAAGAGACCCAGTACTTC
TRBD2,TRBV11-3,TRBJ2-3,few,CASSSPGLAGGPADTQYF,TGTGCCAGCAGCTCCCCGGGACTAGCGGGAGGGCCTGCAGATACGCAGTATTTT
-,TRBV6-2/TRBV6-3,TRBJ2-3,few,CASSYSTVDTQYF,TGTGCCAGCAGTTACTCGACAGTGGATACGCAGTATTTT
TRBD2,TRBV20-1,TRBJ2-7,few,CSALDTSASHYEQYF,TGCAGTGCTCTAGATACTAGCGCTAGCCATTACGAGCAGTACTTC
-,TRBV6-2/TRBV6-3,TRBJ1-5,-,CASSYLGRLNQPQHF,TGTGCCAGCAGTTACTTGGGGCGACTTAATCAGCCCCAGCATTTT